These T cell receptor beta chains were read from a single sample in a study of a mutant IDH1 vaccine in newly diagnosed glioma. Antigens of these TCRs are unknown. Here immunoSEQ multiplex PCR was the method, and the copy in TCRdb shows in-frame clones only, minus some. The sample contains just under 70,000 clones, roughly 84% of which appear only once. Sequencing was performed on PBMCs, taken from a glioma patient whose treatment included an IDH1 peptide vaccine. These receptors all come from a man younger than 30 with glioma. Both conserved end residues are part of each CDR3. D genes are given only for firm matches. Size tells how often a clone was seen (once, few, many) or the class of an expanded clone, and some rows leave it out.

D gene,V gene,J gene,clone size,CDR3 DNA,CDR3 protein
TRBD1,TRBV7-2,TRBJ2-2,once,TGTGCCAGCAGCTCGTTACAGGGGGTAAAAGCCGGGGAGCTGTTTTTT,CASSSLQGVKAGELFF
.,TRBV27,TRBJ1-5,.,TGTGCCAGCAGTTCAGGACGGAATAGCAATCAGCCCCAGCATTTT,CASSSGRNSNQPQHF
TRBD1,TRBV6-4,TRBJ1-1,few,TGTGCCAGCAGACGACAGGGGGCTACGAACACTGAAGCTTTCTTT,CASRRQGATNTEAFF
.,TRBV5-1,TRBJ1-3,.,TGCGCCAGCAGCGAAACAGGGATCAGGACTGGAAACACCATATATTTT,CASSETGIRTGNTIYF
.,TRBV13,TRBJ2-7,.,TGTGCCAGCAGCTTAGAAATTGGCGGACCCAACCACGAGCAGTACTTC,CASSLEIGGPNHEQYF
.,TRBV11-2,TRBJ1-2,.,TGTGCCAGCAGCTTAGTGGGAGGGTGGGCCTATGGCTACACCTTC,CASSLVGGWAYGYTF
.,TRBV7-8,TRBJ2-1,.,TGTGCCAGCAGCTTAGAGAGGAATGAGCAGTTCTTC,CASSLERNEQFF
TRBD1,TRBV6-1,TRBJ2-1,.,TGTGCCAGCATCCCGGACAGGGCGTCCTACAATGAGCAGTTCTTC,CASIPDRASYNEQFF
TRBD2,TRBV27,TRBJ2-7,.,TGTGCCAGCAGTTTAGATGGGGGGGTCTACGAGCAGTACTTC,CASSLDGGVYEQYF
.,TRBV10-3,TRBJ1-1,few,TGTGCCATCAGACTACCCACAGGCATGGGCACTGAAGCTTTCTTT,CAIRLPTGMGTEAFF
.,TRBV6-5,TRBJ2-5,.,TGTGCCAGCGGCAAGGGATCCCAAGAGACCCAGTACTTC,CASGKGSQETQYF
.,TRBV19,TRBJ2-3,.,TGTGCCAGTAGTATCTGGCCTATGGGAGATACGCAGTATTTT,CASSIWPMGDTQYF
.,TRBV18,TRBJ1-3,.,TGTGCCAGCAAAGGACAGCAAAGCTCTGGAAACACCATATATTTT,CASKGQQSSGNTIYF
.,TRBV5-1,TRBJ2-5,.,TGCGCCAGCAGCCCCGGACCCCAAGAGACCCAGTACTTC,CASSPGPQETQYF
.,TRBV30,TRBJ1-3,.,TGTGCCTGGAGCCCCCCCGGAAACACCATATATTTT,CAWSPPGNTIYF
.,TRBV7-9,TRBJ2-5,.,TGTGCCAGCAGCTCCCATCGCGGAAGGGAGACCCAGTACTTC,CASSSHRGRETQYF